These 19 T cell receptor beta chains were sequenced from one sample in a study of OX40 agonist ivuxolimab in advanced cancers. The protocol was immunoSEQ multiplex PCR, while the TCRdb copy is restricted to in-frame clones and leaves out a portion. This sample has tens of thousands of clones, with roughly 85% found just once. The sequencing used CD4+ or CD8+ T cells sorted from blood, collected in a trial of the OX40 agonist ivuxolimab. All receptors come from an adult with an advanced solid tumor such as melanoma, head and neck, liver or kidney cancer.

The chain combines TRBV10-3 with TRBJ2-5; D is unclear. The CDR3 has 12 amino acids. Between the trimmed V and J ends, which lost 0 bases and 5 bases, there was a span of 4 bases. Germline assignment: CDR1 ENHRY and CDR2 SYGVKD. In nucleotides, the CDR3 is TGTGCCATCAGTGAGTCGATGGAGACCCAGTACTTC. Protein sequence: CAISESMETQYF.

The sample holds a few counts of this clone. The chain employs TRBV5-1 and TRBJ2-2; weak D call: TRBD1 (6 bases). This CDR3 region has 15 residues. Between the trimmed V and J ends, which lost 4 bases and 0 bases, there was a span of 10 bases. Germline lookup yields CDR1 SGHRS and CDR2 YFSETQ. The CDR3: CASSQGNSNTGELFF. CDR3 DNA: TGCGCCAGCAGCCAGGGGAATTCGAACACCGGGGAGCTGTTTTTT.

This chain's CDR3 is CSALAEGGRMNTEAFF. The CDR3 bases are TGCAGCGCCCTCGCGGAGGGGGGACGGATGAACACTGAAGCTTTCTTT. The chain uses TRBV29-1 and TRBJ1-1, with a weak D call TRBD1 (6 bases). Between the trimmed V and J ends, which lost 7 bases and 0 bases, there was a span of 21 bases. The CDR3 contains 16 residues. Germline CDR1 reads SQVTM; CDR2 reads ANQGSEA. The complete variable domain, with remaining parts taken from reference TRBV29-1 and TRBJ1-1, reads SAVISQKPSRDICQRGTSLTIQCQVDSQVTMMFWYRQQPGQSLTLIATANQGSEATYESGFVIDKFPISRPNLTFSTLTVSNMSPEDSSIYLCSALAEGGRMNTEAFFGQGTRLTVV.

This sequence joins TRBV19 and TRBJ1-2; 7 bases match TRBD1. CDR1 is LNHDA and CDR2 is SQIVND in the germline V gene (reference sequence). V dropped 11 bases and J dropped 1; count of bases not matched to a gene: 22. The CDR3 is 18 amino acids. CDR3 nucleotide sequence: TGTGCCTCCAGAACCCCGGGACAGTATGAAACCTTTAACTATGGCTACACCTTC. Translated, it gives CASRTPGQYETFNYGYTF.

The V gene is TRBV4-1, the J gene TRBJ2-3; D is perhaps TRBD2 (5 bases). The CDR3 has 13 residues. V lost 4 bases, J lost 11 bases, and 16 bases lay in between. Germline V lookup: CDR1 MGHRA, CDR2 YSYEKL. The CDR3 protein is CASSRDPGILQYF. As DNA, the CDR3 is TGCGCCAGCAGCCGAGACCCCGGGATACTGCAGTATTTT.

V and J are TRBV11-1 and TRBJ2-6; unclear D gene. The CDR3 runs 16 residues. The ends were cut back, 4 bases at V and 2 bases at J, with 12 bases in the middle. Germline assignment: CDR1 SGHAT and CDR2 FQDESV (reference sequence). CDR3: CASSSAWQAGANVLTF. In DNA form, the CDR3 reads TGTGCCAGCAGCTCTGCTTGGCAGGCTGGGGCCAACGTCCTGACTTTC.

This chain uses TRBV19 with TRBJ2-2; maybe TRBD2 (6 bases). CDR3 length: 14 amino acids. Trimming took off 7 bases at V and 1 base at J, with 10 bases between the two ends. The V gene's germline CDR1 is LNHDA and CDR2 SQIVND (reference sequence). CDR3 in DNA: TGTGCCAGTAAGGTCGGGAGGAACACCGGGGAGCTGTTTTTT. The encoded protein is CASKVGRNTGELFF.

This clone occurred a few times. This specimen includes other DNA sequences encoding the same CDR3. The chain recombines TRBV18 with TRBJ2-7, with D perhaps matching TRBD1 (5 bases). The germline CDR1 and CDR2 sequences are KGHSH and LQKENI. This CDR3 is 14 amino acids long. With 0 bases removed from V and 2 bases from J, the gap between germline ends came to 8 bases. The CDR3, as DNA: TGTGCCAGCTCACCACCGGCAGGGACCTACGAGCAGTACTTC. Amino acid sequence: CASSPPAGTYEQYF.

DNA for the CDR3: TGTGCCAGCAGCTTGGTACGGGGCTCCACAGATACGCAGTATTTT. Residues: CASSLVRGSTDTQYF. The rearrangement joins TRBV5-6 to TRBJ2-3; D possibly matches TRBD1 or TRBD2 (5 bases each). Germline V gene data show CDR1 as SGHDT and CDR2 as YYEEEE. The CDR3 covers 15 residues. Trimming shortened V by 0 bases and J by 2 bases, and 10 bases separated the two germline ends.

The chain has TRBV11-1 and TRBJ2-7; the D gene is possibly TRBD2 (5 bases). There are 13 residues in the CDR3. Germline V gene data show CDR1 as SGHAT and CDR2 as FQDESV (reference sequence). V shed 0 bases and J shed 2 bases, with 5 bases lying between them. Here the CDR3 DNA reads TGTGCCAGCAGCTTAGCGGAGGCCTACGAGCAGTACTTC. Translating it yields CASSLAEAYEQYF.

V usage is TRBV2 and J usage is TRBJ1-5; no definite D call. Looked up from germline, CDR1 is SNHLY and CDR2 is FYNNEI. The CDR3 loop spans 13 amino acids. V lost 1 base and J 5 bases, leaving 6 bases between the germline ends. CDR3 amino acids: CASSEGRDQPQHF. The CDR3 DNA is TGTGCCAGCAGTGAAGGGAGAGATCAGCCCCAGCATTTT.

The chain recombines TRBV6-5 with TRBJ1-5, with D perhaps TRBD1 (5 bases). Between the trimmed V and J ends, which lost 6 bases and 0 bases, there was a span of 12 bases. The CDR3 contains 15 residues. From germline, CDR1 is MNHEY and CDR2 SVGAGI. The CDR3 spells CASSLNRYSNQPQHF. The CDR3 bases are TGTGCCAGCAGCCTCAACAGGTATAGCAATCAGCCCCAGCATTTT.

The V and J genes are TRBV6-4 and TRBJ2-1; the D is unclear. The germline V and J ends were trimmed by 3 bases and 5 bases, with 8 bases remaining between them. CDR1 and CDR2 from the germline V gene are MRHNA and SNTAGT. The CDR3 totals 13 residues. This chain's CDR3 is CASSESGHNEQFF. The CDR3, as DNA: TGTGCCAGCAGTGAGTCAGGCCACAATGAGCAGTTCTTC.

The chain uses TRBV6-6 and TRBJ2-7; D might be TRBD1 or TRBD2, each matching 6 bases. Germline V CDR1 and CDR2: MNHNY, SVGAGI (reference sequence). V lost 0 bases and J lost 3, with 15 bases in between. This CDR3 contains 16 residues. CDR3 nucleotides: TGTGCCAGCAGTTACTCGAAGGGGGGCCCATACTACGAGCAGTACTTC. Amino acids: CASSYSKGGPYYEQYF.

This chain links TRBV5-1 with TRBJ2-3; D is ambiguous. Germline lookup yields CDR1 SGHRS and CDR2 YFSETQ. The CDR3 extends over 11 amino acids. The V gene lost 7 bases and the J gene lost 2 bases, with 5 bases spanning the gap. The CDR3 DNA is TGCGCCAGCCAAATCACAGATACGCAGTATTTT. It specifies CASQITDTQYF.

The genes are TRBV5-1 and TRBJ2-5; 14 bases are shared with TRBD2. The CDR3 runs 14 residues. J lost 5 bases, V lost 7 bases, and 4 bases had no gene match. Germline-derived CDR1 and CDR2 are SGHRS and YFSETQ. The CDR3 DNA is TGCGCCAGCGGGACTAGCGGGAGTGGGGAGACCCAGTACTTC. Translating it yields CASGTSGSGETQYF. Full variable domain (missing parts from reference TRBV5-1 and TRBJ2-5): KAGVTQTPRYLIKTRGQQVTLSCSPISGHRSVSWYQQTPGQGLQFLFEYFSETQRNKGNFPGRFSGRQFSNSRSEMNVSTLELGDSALYLCASGTSGSGETQYFGPGTRLLVL.

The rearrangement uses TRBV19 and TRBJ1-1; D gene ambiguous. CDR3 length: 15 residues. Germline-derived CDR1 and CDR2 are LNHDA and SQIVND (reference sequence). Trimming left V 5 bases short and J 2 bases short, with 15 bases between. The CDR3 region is CASSDQTHSNTEAFF. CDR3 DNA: TGTGCCAGTAGTGATCAGACGCATTCAAACACTGAAGCTTTCTTT.

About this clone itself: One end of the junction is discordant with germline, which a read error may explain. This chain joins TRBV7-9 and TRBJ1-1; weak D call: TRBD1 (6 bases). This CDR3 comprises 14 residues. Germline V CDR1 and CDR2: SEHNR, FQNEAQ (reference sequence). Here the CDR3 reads CASSRGQMKTEAFF. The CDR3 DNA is TGTGCCAGCAGCCGCGGACAGATGAAGACTGAAGCTTTCTTT. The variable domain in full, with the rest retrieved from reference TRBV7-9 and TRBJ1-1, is DTGVSQNPRHKITKRGQNVTFRCDPISEHNRLYWYRQTLGQGPEFLTYFQNEAQLEKSRLLSDRFSAERPKGSFSTLEIQRTEQGDSAMYLCASSRGQMKTEAFFGQGTRLTVV.

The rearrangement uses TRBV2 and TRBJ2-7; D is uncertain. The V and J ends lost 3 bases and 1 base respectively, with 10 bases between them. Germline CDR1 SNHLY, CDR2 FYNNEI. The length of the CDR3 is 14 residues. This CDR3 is CASSESRASYEQYF. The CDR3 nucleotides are TGTGCCAGCAGTGAGTCTAGGGCTTCCTACGAGCAGTACTTC.